This T cell receptor beta chain is drawn from a study of shared clonotypes between healthy human individuals. Only in-frame clones appear in the TCRdb table, and some are missing; sequencing was by immunoSEQ multiplex PCR. The table lists approximately 1,000,000 clones, roughly 77% of them singletons. Trimming took 7 bases from V and 5 from J, leaving 14 bases between them. The CDR3 is 13 residues long. Germline assignment: CDR1 MNHEY and CDR2 SVGAGI. All donors were Caucasian adults living in Nashville, Tennessee. The source material was memory CD4+ T cells from PBMCs. As to subset: CD45RA-negative fraction. The TCR comes from a man younger than 35 in good health. Some clones in this sample may be carry-over from other donors' samples. This chain joins TRBV6-5 and TRBJ2-5, with D possibly TRBD1 on 6 matching bases. CDR3 in DNA: TGTGCCAGCACCCTTACAGGGACGGAGACCCAGTACTTC. It encodes CASTLTGTETQYF.